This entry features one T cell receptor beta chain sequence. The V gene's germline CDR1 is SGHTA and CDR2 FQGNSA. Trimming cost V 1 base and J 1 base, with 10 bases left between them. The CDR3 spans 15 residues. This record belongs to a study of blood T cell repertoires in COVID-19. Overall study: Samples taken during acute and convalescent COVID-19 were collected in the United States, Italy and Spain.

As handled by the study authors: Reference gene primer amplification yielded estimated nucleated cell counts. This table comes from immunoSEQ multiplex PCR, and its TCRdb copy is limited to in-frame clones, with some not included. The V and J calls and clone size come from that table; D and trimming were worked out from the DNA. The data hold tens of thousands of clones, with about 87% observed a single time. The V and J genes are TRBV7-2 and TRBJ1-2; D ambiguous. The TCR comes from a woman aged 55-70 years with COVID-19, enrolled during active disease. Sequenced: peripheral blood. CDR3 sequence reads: CASSLVGGHNYGYTF. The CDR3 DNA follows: TGTGCCAGCAGCTTAGTAGGTGGGCATAACTATGGCTACACCTTC.